The T cell receptor (beta chain) described here comes from a study of STAT3 mutations in large granular lymphocyte leukemia. This table comes from immunoSEQ multiplex PCR, and its TCRdb copy is limited to in-frame clones, with some not included. The table has 11,000 or so clones, 85% seen once. Study conclusions and caveats: All newly emerging clones after therapy were STAT3 wild type. Persisting codominant clonotypes may have hidden a small pathogenic clone. Every T-cell large granular lymphocyte leukemia patient had at least one immunodominant TCR beta clonotype. Suggested: STAT3 mutation was not the ancestral event for these clonal expansions.

This CDR3 has 15 amino acids. Germline assignment: CDR1 MNHNY and CDR2 SVGAGI (reference sequence). Trimming cost V 6 bases and J 7 bases; bases outside gene matches: 8. As regards this clone: Its antigen is unidentified.

Sequenced input: peripheral blood mononuclear cells. The TCR sequence derives from an older man with T-cell large granular lymphocyte leukemia. Some clones in this sample may be carry-over from other donors' samples. J is TRBJ1-6 and V is TRBV6-6; TRBD1 aligns across 8 bases. The CDR3 loop reads CASRKTGVRNSPLHF. DNA for the CDR3: TGTGCCAGCAGAAAGACAGGGGTAAGGAATTCACCCCTCCACTTT.